These 20 T cell receptor beta chains originate from one sample sequenced in a study of T cells expressing NK-cell markers. TCRdb re-called the 5' RACE reads; every CDR3 protein appears as one record, without DNA. This repertoire includes 160,000 or so distinct CDR3 sequences. Input material: blood T cells: a sorted CD56 or NKG2C T cell subset, CD4+ or CD8+ T cells, or bulk PBMC T cells (not recorded which). These receptors were collected from a woman between 18 and 69 years old in good health.

The CDR3: CASSQASAGGWEAFF. This chain links TRBV3-1 with TRBJ1-1; TCRdb names TRBD1, which stays unverified in the absence of DNA. Germline-derived CDR1 and CDR2 are LGHDT and YNNKEL (reference sequence). The CDR3 is 15 residues long.

The CDR3 protein is CASSRSNEQFF. V gene TRBV7-9 combines with J gene TRBJ2-1. This CDR3 comprises 11 residues. Per germline, CDR1 SEHNR and CDR2 FQNEAQ (reference sequence).

The chain couples TRBV29-1 to TRBJ2-1; TCRdb selects TRBD1, and the lack of DNA leaves this call unchecked. The CDR3 runs 13 residues. Germline V gene data show CDR1 as SQVTM and CDR2 as ANQGSEA. CDR3 in amino acids: CSVSGQGNTEQFF.

The rearrangement joins TRBV29-1 to TRBJ1-3. This CDR3 comprises 13 residues. Germline CDR1 reads SQVTM; CDR2 reads ANQGSEA. The CDR3 reads CSYRQGGENTIYF.

The chain employs TRBV12-3 or TRBV12-4 and TRBJ2-5; TCRdb picks TRBD1, but there is no DNA to check that call. The CDR3 loop spans 15 amino acids. The CDR3 loop reads CASRAGTGGLETQYF.

The V call is TRBV9, the J call TRBJ2-5; TCRdb proposes TRBD2, but this gene call is untestable without DNA. This CDR3 has 15 amino acids. The germline gives CDR1 SGDLS, CDR2 YYNGEE. CDR3 sequence reads: CASSPSGTSGETQYF.

This sequence joins TRBV7-2 and TRBJ2-2; TCRdb returns TRBD2, unconfirmable since there is no DNA. The CDR3 length is 17 residues. The germline gives CDR1 SGHTA, CDR2 FQGNSA. The CDR3 sequence is CASSLRGGPSSSGELFF.

This chain uses TRBV19 with TRBJ2-3. CDR1 is LNHDA and CDR2 is SQIVND in the germline V gene (reference sequence). The length of the CDR3 is 13 residues. This chain's CDR3 is CASSIDYRNTQYF. Looking up the rest from reference TRBV19 and TRBJ2-3 gives the full variable domain: DGGITQSPKYLFRKEGQNVTLSCEQNLNHDAMYWYRQDPGQGLRLIYYSQIVNDFQKGDIAEGYSVSREKKESFPLTVTSAQKNPTAFYLCASSIDYRNTQYFGPGTRLTVL.

This CDR3 reads CSVPRGTSAGEQYF. This sequence joins TRBV29-1 and TRBJ2-7; TCRdb proposes TRBD2, but this gene call is untestable without DNA. Germline V gene data show CDR1 as SQVTM and CDR2 as ANQGSEA. The CDR3 is 14 residues long.

The chain recombines TRBV5-5 with TRBJ2-7; TCRdb proposes TRBD1, but this gene call is untestable without DNA. The CDR3 has 16 amino acids. The germline CDR1 and CDR2 sequences are SGHKS and YYEKEE (reference sequence). The CDR3: CASSGESGLFAYEQYF.

This chain uses TRBV18 with TRBJ2-2; lacking DNA, the TRBD1 call made by TCRdb goes unchecked. In germline, CDR1 is KGHSH, CDR2 LQKENI. CDR3 length: 15 residues. The CDR3 sequence: CASSARQGDTGELFF.

The chain uses TRBV7-8 and TRBJ2-1; TCRdb's assignment of TRBD1 cannot be checked, as there is no DNA. Germline V gives CDR1 SGHVS, CDR2 FQNEAQ. The CDR3 spans 15 residues. CDR3 sequence: CASSLGTGGLNEQFF. Full variable domain (missing parts from reference TRBV7-8 and TRBJ2-1): GAGVSQSPRYKVAKRGQDVALRCDPISGHVSLFWYQQALGQGPEFLTYFQNEAQLDKSGLPSDRFFAERPEGSVSTLKIQRTQQEDSAVYLCASSLGTGGLNEQFFGPGTRLTVL.

The chain combines TRBV7-2 with TRBJ2-3. Germline CDR1 and CDR2: SGHTA and FQGNSA. This CDR3 is built from 13 residues. This CDR3 is CASSLTLTNTQYF.

V usage is TRBV4-1 and J usage is TRBJ2-1; the TRBD1 assignment by TCRdb is unverifiable without DNA. There are 19 residues in the CDR3. Germline assignment: CDR1 MGHRA and CDR2 YSYEKL. CDR3 sequence reads: CASSLEGRGGQSSYNEQFF.

CDR3 amino acids: CASSLDLGQQFF. The J gene is TRBJ2-1, the V gene TRBV7-9; the TRBD1 assignment by TCRdb is unverifiable without DNA. The CDR3 has 12 residues. The germline CDR1 and CDR2 sequences are SEHNR and FQNEAQ (reference sequence).

CDR3 sequence: CASSLGGRVNEQFF. The chain has TRBV7-2 and TRBJ2-1. CDR1 is SGHTA, CDR2 FQGNSA, per germline. The CDR3 contains 14 residues. The whole variable domain, remainder taken from reference TRBV7-2 and TRBJ2-1, is GAGVSQSPSNKVTEKGKDVELRCDPISGHTALYWYRQSLGQGLEFLIYFQGNSAPDKSGLPSDRFSAERTGGSVSTLTIQRTQQEDSAVYLCASSLGGRVNEQFFGPGTRLTVL.

V is TRBV6-1 and J is TRBJ2-1. Per germline, CDR1 MNHNS and CDR2 SASEGT. The CDR3 has 15 residues. The CDR3 sequence is CASSVAAASYNEQFF.

CDR3 loop: CSVGGGPVRNNEQFF. V usage is TRBV29-1 and J usage is TRBJ2-1; with no DNA, the TCRdb D assignment of TRBD1 cannot be verified. The germline gives CDR1 SQVTM, CDR2 ANQGSEA. The CDR3 length is 15 residues.

The chain is built from TRBV7-9 and TRBJ2-3; TCRdb's D gene call, TRBD1, goes unchecked for lack of DNA. The germline CDR1 and CDR2 sequences are SEHNR and FQNEAQ (reference sequence). The CDR3 sequence is 14 residues long. The CDR3 is CASSVDRATDTQYF.

The rearrangement joins TRBV4-1 to TRBJ2-7; TCRdb calls TRBD1, which cannot be checked without DNA. Germline CDR1 and CDR2: MGHRA and YSYEKL. The CDR3 is 15 amino acids. This CDR3 reads CASSQDAGGAYEQYF.